The rows below give T cell receptor beta chains drawn from one sample of a study of blood T cell repertoires in COVID-19. Produced via immunoSEQ multiplex PCR; TCRdb's table is partial and in-frame only. Of roughly 90,000 clones in the sample, under 85% were seen once. Sequenced input: peripheral blood. The receptors shown here come from a woman over 75 with COVID-19, enrolled during active disease. The CDR3 runs from the conserved cysteine through the conserved F or W. D genes are given only for firm matches. Not every row has a clone size; where given, it reads once, few, many or a size class.

CDR3 length,J gene,D gene,clone size,V gene,CDR3 DNA,CDR3 protein
15,TRBJ2-7,TRBD1,once,TRBV7-9,TGTGCCAGCAGCTCAACGACAGGGTCCCCGAACGAGCAGTACTTC,CASSSTTGSPNEQYF
13,TRBJ2-4,TRBD2,.,TRBV30,TGTGCCTGGGGCCAGGGAGGGGCTGACATTCAGTACTTC,CAWGQGGADIQYF
13,TRBJ1-1,.,.,TRBV9,TGTGCCAGCAGCGTCAAGTCGGACACTGAAGCTTTCTTT,CASSVKSDTEAFF
15,TRBJ2-5,TRBD1,.,TRBV3-1/TRBV3-2,TGTGCCAGCAGCGGGAGAGCAGGACAGGCTTATGACCAGTACTTC,CASSGRAGQAYDQYF
13,TRBJ2-3,.,.,TRBV12-3/TRBV12-4,TGTGCCACTACGGACAGCTACACAGATACGCAGTATTTT,CATTDSYTDTQYF
15,TRBJ2-5,.,.,TRBV18,TGTGCCAGCTCACCGCAACAGGGTTTCTTCGAGACCCAGTACTTC,CASSPQQGFFETQYF
11,TRBJ2-7,.,few,TRBV2,TGTGCCAGCAGTTACAGTGGCGAGCAGTACTTC,CASSYSGEQYF
13,TRBJ2-3,.,.,TRBV30,TGTGCCTGGAGTGTTGGTAGCGCAGATACGCAGTATTTT,CAWSVGSADTQYF
15,TRBJ2-2,TRBD2,.,TRBV9,TGTGCCAGCAGCCCTAGCGGGAGTTACACCGGGGAGCTGTTTTTT,CASSPSGSYTGELFF
13,TRBJ1-1,.,.,TRBV28,TGTGCCAGCAGTCTTGACACCTACACTGAAGCTTTCTTT,CASSLDTYTEAFF
13,TRBJ2-7,.,.,TRBV12-3/TRBV12-4,TGTGCCAGCAGACAGGCTGCCTCCTACGAGCAGTACTTC,CASRQAASYEQYF
13,TRBJ1-2,TRBD1,.,TRBV5-4,TGTGCCAGCAGCCAGGACAGGGTTAGAGGCTACACCTTC,CASSQDRVRGYTF
17,TRBJ2-3,.,.,TRBV7-6,TGTGCCAGCAGCGAAGAAATACAGGGAGCTAGCACAGATACGCAGTATTTT,CASSEEIQGASTDTQYF
16,TRBJ2-1,.,.,TRBV11-3,TGTGCCAGCAGCCCCTCCGGGTTAACATCCTACAATGAGCAGTTCTTC,CASSPSGLTSYNEQFF